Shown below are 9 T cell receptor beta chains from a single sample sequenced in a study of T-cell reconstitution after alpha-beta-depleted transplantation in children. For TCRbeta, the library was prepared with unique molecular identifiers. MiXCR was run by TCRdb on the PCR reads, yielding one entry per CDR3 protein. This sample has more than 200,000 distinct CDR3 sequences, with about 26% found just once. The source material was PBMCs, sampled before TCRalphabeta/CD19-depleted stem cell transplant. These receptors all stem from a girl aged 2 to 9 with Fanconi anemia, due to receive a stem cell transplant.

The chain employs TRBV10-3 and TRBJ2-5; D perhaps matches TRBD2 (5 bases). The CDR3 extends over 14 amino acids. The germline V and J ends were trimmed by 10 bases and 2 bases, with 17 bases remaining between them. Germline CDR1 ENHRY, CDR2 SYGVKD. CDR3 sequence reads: CATVPDYLQETQYF. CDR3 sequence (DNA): TGTGCCACGGTGCCCGACTACCTTCAAGAGACCCAGTACTTC.

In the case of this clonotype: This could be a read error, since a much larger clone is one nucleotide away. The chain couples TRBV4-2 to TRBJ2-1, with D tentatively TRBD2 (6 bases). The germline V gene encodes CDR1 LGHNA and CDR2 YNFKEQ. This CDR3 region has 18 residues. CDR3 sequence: CDSSQDPSIAADYNEQFF. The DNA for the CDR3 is TGTGACAGCAGCCAAGACCCCTCCATAGCGGCGGACTACAATGAGCAGTTCTTC.

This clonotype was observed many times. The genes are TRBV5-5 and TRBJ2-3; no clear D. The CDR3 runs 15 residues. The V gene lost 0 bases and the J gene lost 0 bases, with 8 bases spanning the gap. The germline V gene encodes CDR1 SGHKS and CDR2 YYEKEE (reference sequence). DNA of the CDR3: TGTGCCAGCAGCTTGGGTGCGCCTAGCACAGATACGCAGTATTTT. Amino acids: CASSLGAPSTDTQYF.

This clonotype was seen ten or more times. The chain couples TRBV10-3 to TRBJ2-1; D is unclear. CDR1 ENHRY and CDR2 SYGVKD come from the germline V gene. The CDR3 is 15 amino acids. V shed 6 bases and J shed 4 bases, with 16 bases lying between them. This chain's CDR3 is CAIRSGPPDYNEQFF. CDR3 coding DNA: TGTGCCATCAGGTCGGGCCCCCCGGATTACAATGAGCAGTTCTTC.

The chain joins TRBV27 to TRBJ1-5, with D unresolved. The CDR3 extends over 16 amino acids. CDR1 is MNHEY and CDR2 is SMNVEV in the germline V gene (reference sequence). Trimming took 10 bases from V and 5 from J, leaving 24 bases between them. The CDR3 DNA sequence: TGTGCCACCACCCCAATGGGGTACGAAGGAGATCAGCCCCAGCATTTT. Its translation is CATTPMGYEGDQPQHF.

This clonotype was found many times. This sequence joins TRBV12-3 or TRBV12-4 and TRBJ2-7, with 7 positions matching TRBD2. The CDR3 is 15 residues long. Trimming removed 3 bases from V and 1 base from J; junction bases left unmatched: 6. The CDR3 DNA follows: TGTGCCAGCAGTTTTACGGGGGGACGTTCCTACGAGCAGTACTTC. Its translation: CASSFTGGRSYEQYF.

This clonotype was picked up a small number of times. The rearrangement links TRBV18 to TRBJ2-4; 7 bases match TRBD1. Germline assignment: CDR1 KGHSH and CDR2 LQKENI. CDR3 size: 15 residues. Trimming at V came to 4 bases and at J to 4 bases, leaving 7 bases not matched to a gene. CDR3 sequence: CASSLGTETKNIQYF. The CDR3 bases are TGTGCCAGCTCACTTGGGACAGAGACTAAAAACATTCAGTACTTC. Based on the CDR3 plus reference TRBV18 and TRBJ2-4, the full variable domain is NAGVMQNPRHLVRRRGQEARLRCSPMKGHSHVYWYRQLPEEGLKFMVYLQKENIIDESGMPKERFSAEFPKEGPSILRIQQVVRGDSAAYFCASSLGTETKNIQYFGAGTRLSVL.

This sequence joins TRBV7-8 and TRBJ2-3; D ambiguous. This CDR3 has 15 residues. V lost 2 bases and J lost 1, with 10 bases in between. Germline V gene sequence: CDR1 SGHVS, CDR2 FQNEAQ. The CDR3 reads CASSLLVQGTDTQYF. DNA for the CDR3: TGTGCCAGCAGCTTACTAGTTCAAGGCACAGATACGCAGTATTTT.

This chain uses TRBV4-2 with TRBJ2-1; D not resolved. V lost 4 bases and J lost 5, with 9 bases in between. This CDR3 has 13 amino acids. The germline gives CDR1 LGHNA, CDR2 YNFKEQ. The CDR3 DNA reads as TGTGCCAGCAGCCCTCGAGGAGACAATGAGCAGTTCTTC. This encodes CASSPRGDNEQFF.